This passage covers 31 T cell receptor beta chains from one sample sequenced in a study of glioma-infiltrating T cells after dendritic cell vaccination. Sequenced by immunoSEQ multiplex PCR; TCRdb stores in-frame clones only, minus some. This repertoire shows about 92,000 clones, approximately 90% found once; its top ten account for roughly 14%. Sequenced material: blood, taken before dendritic cell vaccination. The receptors were sampled from a human donor with glioblastoma.

The V call is TRBV7-9, the J call TRBJ2-1; TRBD1 might be the D (6 bases). V lost 4 bases to trimming and J lost 2 bases, with 12 bases between them. This CDR3 has 15 residues. The germline V gene has CDR1 SEHNR and CDR2 FQNEAQ (reference sequence). For the CDR3, the DNA is TGTGCCAGCAGCTCGACAGGTGTTACCTACAATGAGCAGTTCTTC. Translating it yields CASSSTGVTYNEQFF.

This chain connects TRBV5-1 to TRBJ1-1; D is perhaps TRBD1 (5 bases). CDR3 length equals 15 residues. Trimming took 9 bases from V and 4 from J, leaving 22 bases between them. Germline assignment: CDR1 SGHRS and CDR2 YFSETQ. CDR3 in DNA: TGCGCCACCGCCCGGGGCCAAGGCGGGAGCACTGAAGCTTTCTTT. Encoded protein: CATARGQGGSTEAFF. Full variable domain (rest looked up from reference TRBV5-1 and TRBJ1-1): KAGVTQTPRYLIKTRGQQVTLSCSPISGHRSVSWYQQTPGQGLQFLFEYFSETQRNKGNFPGRFSGRQFSNSRSEMNVSTLELGDSALYLCATARGQGGSTEAFFGQGTRLTVV.

V usage is TRBV7-2 and J usage is TRBJ2-1; 9 nucleotides agree with TRBD2. The V gene end was trimmed by 2 bases and the J gene end by 6 bases; junction bases not matched to a gene: 8. Germline assignment: CDR1 SGHTA and CDR2 FQGNSA. The CDR3 is 16 amino acids. The CDR3 bases are TGTGCCAGCAGCTTAAAGGGCGGGAGGGCCAGCAATGAGCAGTTCTTC. It encodes CASSLKGGRASNEQFF.

The V gene is TRBV7-2, the J gene TRBJ2-7, with a weak D call TRBD2 (6 bases). V lost 3 bases, J lost 3 bases, and 12 bases lay in between. The CDR3 is made up of 14 amino acids. CDR1 and CDR2 (germline): SGHTA, FQGNSA. The CDR3 region is CASSFPGTFYEQYF. The CDR3 bases are TGTGCCAGCAGCTTCCCCGGGACTTTCTACGAGCAGTACTTC.

The chain combines TRBV7-8 with TRBJ2-7, with TRBD1 identical over 11 bases. The CDR3 spans 17 residues. Germline CDR1 is SGHVS and CDR2 is FQNEAQ. Germline trimming cut 1 base from V and 0 bases from J; bases unmatched to any gene: 5. CDR3: CASSLGTGGLTSYEQYF. The CDR3 nucleotides are TGTGCCAGCAGCTTAGGGACAGGGGGCCTAACCTCCTACGAGCAGTACTTC.

The genes are TRBV7-3 and TRBJ2-3, with 8 bases aligning to TRBD2. Per germline, CDR1 SGHTA and CDR2 FQGTGA. The CDR3 sequence is 17 residues long. Trimming took 1 base from V and 1 from J; bases not matched to a gene: 7. The CDR3 DNA reads TGTGCCAGCAGCTTAAAAGGCGGGGGGCTTGGCACAGATACGCAGTATTTT. Translating it yields CASSLKGGGLGTDTQYF.

The chain has TRBV4-1 and TRBJ1-2; 9 nucleotides agree with TRBD1. CDR3 size: 15 residues. With 8 bases clipped from V and 5 bases from J, the junction kept 12 bases outside the gene matches. CDR1 and CDR2 (germline): MGHRA, YSYEKL. The CDR3 coding sequence is TGCGCCAGCCTACCCGGACAGGGGAAGGCATATGGCTACACCTTC. It specifies CASLPGQGKAYGYTF.

The genes are TRBV2 and TRBJ1-3; 8 nucleotides align to TRBD1. The CDR3 extends over 16 amino acids. Germline V CDR1 and CDR2: SNHLY, FYNNEI. Trimming at V came to 4 bases and at J to 0 bases, leaving 5 bases not matched to a gene. The CDR3 DNA follows: TGTGCCAGCAGTGGGGGGACAGGTCGCTCTGGAAACACCATATATTTT. Its protein product is CASSGGTGRSGNTIYF.

V and J are TRBV15 and TRBJ2-5; 9 bases are shared with TRBD2. The end of the DNA aligns better with TRBJ2-7, so the J call may be wrong. This CDR3 spans 14 amino acids. Germline V gene data show CDR1 as LNHNV and CDR2 as YYDKDF (reference sequence). CDR3 nucleotides: TGTGCCACCTCCCCAGCGGGAGGCCGCTACGAGCAGTACTTC. This translates into CATSPAGGRYEQYF.

This chain uses TRBV5-1 with TRBJ1-1; D uncertain. The CDR3 runs 14 residues. The germline V gene has CDR1 SGHRS and CDR2 YFSETQ. V was cut by 4 bases and J by 5 bases, with 15 bases left in between. Written as DNA, the CDR3 is TGCGCCAGCAGCCCCGACGTGGGCGGGACTGAAGCTTTCTTT. Translation: CASSPDVGGTEAFF.

J is TRBJ2-2 and V is TRBV9; D remains unclear. This CDR3 contains 15 residues. Germline CDR1 is SGDLS and CDR2 is YYNGEE. The V and J ends lost 0 bases and 3 bases respectively, with 9 bases between them. CDR3 amino acids: CASSVVGFYTGELFF. The DNA of the CDR3 is TGTGCCAGCAGCGTAGTGGGCTTCTACACCGGGGAGCTGTTTTTT.

J is TRBJ1-3 and V is TRBV5-4; D is unresolved. Deletions cut 9 bases from V and 0 bases from J, with 10 bases between. The CDR3 is 13 residues long. Per the germline V gene, CDR1 is SGHNT and CDR2 is YYREEE (reference sequence). The CDR3 DNA reads TGTGCCACCCGACATAACTCTGGAAACACCATATATTTT. It codes for CATRHNSGNTIYF.

The J gene is TRBJ2-7, the V gene TRBV6-5, with D perhaps TRBD1 (5 bases). The CDR3 extends over 12 amino acids. Germline V CDR1 and CDR2: MNHEY, SVGAGI. Trimming pared 8 bases from V and 2 bases from J, leaving 10 bases between. The CDR3 reads CASQGSPYEQYF. CDR3 nucleotides: TGTGCCAGCCAGGGATCCCCCTACGAGCAGTACTTC.

The chain uses TRBV5-4 and TRBJ2-1; 9 bases agree with TRBD2. J gave up 9 bases and V 1 base, and 8 bases lay outside the gene matches. The length of the CDR3 is 15 residues. CDR1 is SGHNT, CDR2 YYREEE, per germline (reference sequence). The CDR3 region has the DNA TGTGCCAGCAGCTTGAATCCTAGCGGGATCGGTGAGCAGTTCTTC. Its protein is CASSLNPSGIGEQFF.

This clone has just a few counts. The chain joins TRBV5-1 to TRBJ1-1; TRBD1 matches at 11 bases. Germline V lookup: CDR1 SGHRS, CDR2 YFSETQ. This CDR3 comprises 15 residues. With V trimmed by 3 bases and J by 4 bases, 5 bases remained unmatched. This CDR3 reads CASSSAGTGGTEAFF. The CDR3 DNA reads TGCGCCAGCAGCTCGGCCGGGACAGGGGGCACTGAAGCTTTCTTT.

This sequence joins TRBV27 and TRBJ2-1; 8 positions agree with TRBD1. The V segment lost 2 bases and the J segment 4 bases; nucleotides outside the gene matches: 7. Germline-derived CDR1 and CDR2 are MNHEY and SMNVEV (reference sequence). CDR3 length: 16 residues. The CDR3 DNA sequence: TGTGCCAGCAGTTTACTTTCAGGGGGCGGGTACAATGAGCAGTTCTTC. Its protein product is CASSLLSGGGYNEQFF.

The chain employs TRBV27 and TRBJ2-7; TRBD2 might be the D (6 bases). V lost 5 bases, J lost 2 bases, and 16 bases lay in between. Per germline, CDR1 MNHEY and CDR2 SMNVEV (reference sequence). The CDR3 consists of 15 residues. The CDR3 coding sequence is TGTGCCAGCAGTCGCCGCCAGGGACTCCCCTACGAGCAGTACTTC. Translated: CASSRRQGLPYEQYF.

In nucleotides, the CDR3 is TGTGCCAGTAGTCCGACAGGATACTTCCTTAACCACGAGCAGTACTTC. Amino acid sequence: CASSPTGYFLNHEQYF. The rearrangement uses TRBV19 and TRBJ2-7; D is possibly TRBD1 (6 bases). This CDR3 spans 16 amino acids. V was clipped by 5 bases and J by 5 bases, with 22 bases between them. Germline V lookup: CDR1 LNHDA, CDR2 SQIVND (reference sequence).

The chain combines TRBV7-2 with TRBJ1-2; 10 bases match TRBD1. Trimming cost V 0 bases and J 2 bases; bases outside gene matches: 6. The germline V gene has CDR1 SGHTA and CDR2 FQGNSA. CDR3 length: 17 residues. CDR3 sequence: CASSLAQGTGVNYGYTF. The CDR3 DNA reads TGTGCCAGCAGCTTAGCCCAAGGGACAGGGGTCAACTATGGCTACACCTTC.

This clone has more than one count but fewer than ten. The chain joins TRBV19 to TRBJ2-3; no clear D. CDR3 length equals 17 residues. CDR1 is LNHDA and CDR2 is SQIVND in the germline V gene (reference sequence). With 1 base removed from V and 2 bases from J, the gap between germline ends came to 16 bases. The CDR3 protein is CASSIVGDSRPTDTQYF. The CDR3 region has the DNA TGTGCCAGTAGTATAGTAGGAGATTCGAGGCCCACAGATACGCAGTATTTT.

The chain combines TRBV5-1 with TRBJ1-3; D uncertain. The CDR3 sequence is 14 residues long. Per germline, CDR1 SGHRS and CDR2 YFSETQ. Trimming took off 4 bases at V and 2 bases at J, with 10 bases between the two ends. The CDR3, as DNA: TGCGCCAGCAGCATCGGGATCGCTGGAAACACCATATATTTT. Amino acid sequence: CASSIGIAGNTIYF.

The rearrangement joins TRBV9 to TRBJ1-1; 8 bases fit TRBD1. Germline CDR1 reads SGDLS; CDR2 reads YYNGEE. There are 14 residues in the CDR3. Trimming cost V 0 bases and J 5 bases; bases outside gene matches: 3. CDR3 sequence reads: CASSVGQGRTEAFF. Written as DNA, the CDR3 is TGTGCCAGCAGCGTAGGACAGGGGAGGACTGAAGCTTTCTTT.

V is TRBV11-2 and J is TRBJ1-2; D perhaps matches TRBD1 (5 bases). The germline V and J ends were trimmed by 5 bases and 5 bases, with 18 bases remaining between them. CDR1 is SGHAT, CDR2 FQNNGV, per germline. CDR3 size: 15 residues. For the CDR3, the DNA is TGTGCCAGCAGCACTCCAAGCCCAGGGTGGTATGGCTACACCTTC. Translating gives CASSTPSPGWYGYTF.

The chain carries TRBV9 and TRBJ2-5; 10 bases fit TRBD2. V lost 1 base and J lost 5; bases outside the gene matches: 14. The CDR3 is 18 residues long. The V gene's germline CDR1 is SGDLS and CDR2 YYNGEE. DNA for the CDR3: TGTGCCAGCAGCGTATCCGGGCTAGCGGGAGTAGCTAGCGAGACCCAGTACTTC. This encodes CASSVSGLAGVASETQYF.

This chain connects TRBV27 to TRBJ1-2, with 9 bases matching TRBD1. Germline V gene data show CDR1 as MNHEY and CDR2 as SMNVEV (reference sequence). This CDR3 region has 16 residues. V shed 4 bases and J 8 bases; nucleotides not matched to a gene: 14. CDR3 sequence (DNA): TGTGCCAGCAGTTCCCTAGGACAGGGGCTACTAGGCGGCTACACCTTC. Its translation: CASSSLGQGLLGGYTF.

The chain combines TRBV6-1 with TRBJ1-1; tentative D call: TRBD1 (5 bases). Trimming took 6 bases from V and 0 from J, leaving 8 bases between them. The germline V gene has CDR1 MNHNS and CDR2 SASEGT. This CDR3 is built from 13 residues. Here the CDR3 reads CASSSGLNTEAFF. The CDR3 DNA sequence: TGTGCCAGCAGCTCAGGGTTGAACACTGAAGCTTTCTTT.

J is TRBJ2-7 and V is TRBV28; 8 nucleotides match TRBD1. This CDR3 is 17 amino acids long. V trimming: 2 bases; J trimming: 1 base; junction bases outside the gene matches: 10. CDR1 MDHEN and CDR2 SYDVKM come from the germline V gene. This CDR3 is CASSLRGTGVLSYEQYF. CDR3 sequence (DNA): TGTGCCAGCAGTTTACGGGGGACAGGCGTCCTTTCCTACGAGCAGTACTTC.

This chain links TRBV5-1 with TRBJ1-2, with D tentatively TRBD1 (5 bases). This CDR3 comprises 15 residues. In germline, CDR1 is SGHRS, CDR2 YFSETQ. V was clipped by 3 bases and J by 6 bases, with 18 bases between them. The CDR3 region is CASSWSARATDGYTF. The DNA for the CDR3 is TGCGCCAGCAGCTGGAGCGCCAGGGCGACTGATGGCTACACCTTC.

This sequence joins TRBV6-5 and TRBJ1-2, with unresolved D. V lost 0 bases, J lost 5 bases, and 13 bases lay in between. CDR1 and CDR2 (germline): MNHEY, SVGAGI. The CDR3 runs to 15 residues. The CDR3 DNA reads TGTGCCAGCAGTTACTCGACCCGGGTCGAATATGGCTACACCTTC. The encoded protein is CASSYSTRVEYGYTF.

The CDR3 region is CASSSYRLADNNEQFF. The CDR3 coding sequence is TGTGCCAGCAGCTCCTATAGACTAGCGGACAACAATGAGCAGTTCTTC. The chain carries TRBV7-3 and TRBJ2-1, with 9 positions matching TRBD2. The germline CDR1 and CDR2 sequences are SGHTA and FQGTGA. J lost 5 bases, V lost 4 bases, and 9 bases had no gene match. CDR3 length equals 16 residues.

This sequence joins TRBV7-6 and TRBJ2-2, with 10 bases aligning to TRBD1. Trimming at V came to 8 bases and at J to 0 bases, leaving 0 bases not matched to a gene. This CDR3 is built from 14 residues. Germline CDR1 and CDR2: SGHVS and FNYEAQ. The chain's CDR3 is CASGTGANTGELFF. The CDR3 nucleotides are TGTGCCAGCGGGACAGGGGCGAACACCGGGGAGCTGTTTTTT.